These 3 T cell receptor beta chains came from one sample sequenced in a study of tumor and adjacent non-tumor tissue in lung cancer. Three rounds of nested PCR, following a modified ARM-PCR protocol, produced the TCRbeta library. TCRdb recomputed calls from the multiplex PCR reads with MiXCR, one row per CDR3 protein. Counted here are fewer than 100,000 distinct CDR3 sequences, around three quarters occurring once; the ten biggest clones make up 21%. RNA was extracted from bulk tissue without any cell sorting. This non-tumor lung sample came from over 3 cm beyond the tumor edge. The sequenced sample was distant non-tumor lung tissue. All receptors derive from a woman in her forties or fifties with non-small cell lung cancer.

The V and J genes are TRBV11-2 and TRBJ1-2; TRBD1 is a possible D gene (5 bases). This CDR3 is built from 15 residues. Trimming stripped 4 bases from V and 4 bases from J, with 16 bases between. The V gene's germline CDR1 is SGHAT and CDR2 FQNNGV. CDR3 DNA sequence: TGTGCCAGCAGCTCACGACGCGGGGGGGGCTATGGCTACACCTTC. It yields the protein CASSSRRGGGYGYTF.

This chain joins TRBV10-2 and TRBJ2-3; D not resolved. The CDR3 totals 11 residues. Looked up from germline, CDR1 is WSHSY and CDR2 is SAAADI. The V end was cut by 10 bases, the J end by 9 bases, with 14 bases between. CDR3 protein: CATRHSATQYF. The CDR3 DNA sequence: TGCGCCACCCGACACTCAGCCACGCAGTATTTT.

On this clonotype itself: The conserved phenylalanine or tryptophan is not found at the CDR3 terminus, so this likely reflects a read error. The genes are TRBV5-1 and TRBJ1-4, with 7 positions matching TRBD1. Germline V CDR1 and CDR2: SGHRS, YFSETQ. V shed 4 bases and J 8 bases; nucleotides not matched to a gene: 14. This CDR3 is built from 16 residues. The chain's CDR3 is CASSLAGTGDTEKLFL. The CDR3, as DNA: TGCGCCAGCAGCCTGGCCGGAACAGGGGACACCGAAAAACTGTTTTTG.